This T cell receptor beta chain was observed in a study of blood T cell repertoires in COVID-19. As for the study in general: The study drew acute and convalescent COVID-19 samples from the United States, Italy and Spain.

In the source study's methods: Amplified reference gene primers provided the basis for estimating nucleated cell counts. Assay: immunoSEQ multiplex PCR; the TCRdb copy retains only in-frame clones and omits some. The V and J calls and clone size were taken over from that table, and D and trimming were inferred from the DNA. The sample consists of around 95,000 clones, more than 75% of them appearing once. The sequenced sample was peripheral blood. The clonotype was recovered from a man younger than 40 in a cohort sampled during active COVID-19.

CDR3 amino acids: CSVRTGVYEQYF. In DNA form, the CDR3 reads TGCAGCGTGAGGACAGGGGTCTACGAGCAGTACTTC. The chain couples TRBV29-1 to TRBJ2-7; the match to TRBD1 covers 9 bases. The V and J ends lost 6 bases and 3 bases, in that order; junction bases with no gene match: 3. CDR1 is SQVTM and CDR2 is ANQGSEA in the germline V gene. This CDR3 has 12 residues.